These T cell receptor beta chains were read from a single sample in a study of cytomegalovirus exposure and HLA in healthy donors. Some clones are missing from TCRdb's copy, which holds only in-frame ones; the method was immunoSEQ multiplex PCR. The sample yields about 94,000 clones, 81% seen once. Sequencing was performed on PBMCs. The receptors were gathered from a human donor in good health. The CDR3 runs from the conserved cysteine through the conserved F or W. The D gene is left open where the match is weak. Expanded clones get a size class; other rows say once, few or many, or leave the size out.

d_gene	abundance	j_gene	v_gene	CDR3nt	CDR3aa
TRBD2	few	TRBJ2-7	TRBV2	TGTGCCAGCAGAGCACCCTGGGGGAGCGGGAGGAGGGACGAGCAGTACTTC	CASRAPWGSGRRDEQYF
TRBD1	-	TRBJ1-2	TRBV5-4	TGTGCCAGCAGCTCCGGGACAGGGGGCACTGGCTATGGCTACACCTTC	CASSSGTGGTGYGYTF
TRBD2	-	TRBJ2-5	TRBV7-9	TGTGCCAGCAGCAGACGACTAGCGGGCAAAGAGACCCAGTACTTC	CASSRRLAGKETQYF
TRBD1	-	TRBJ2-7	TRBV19	TGTGCCAGTAGTATAGGAGGACAGGGGGGATCCTACGAGCAGTACTTC	CASSIGGQGGSYEQYF
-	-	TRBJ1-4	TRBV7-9	TGTGCCAGCAGCTCACCTTGGGCAGTGCCCGTTGAAAAACTGTTTTTT	CASSSPWAVPVEKLFF
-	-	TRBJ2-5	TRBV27	TGTGCCAGCCAAGACAGGCTCCAAGAGACCCAGTACTTC	CASQDRLQETQYF
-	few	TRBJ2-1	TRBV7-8	TGTGCCAGCAGCTTTCTGGACTCCTTCGGGAATGAGCAGTTCTTC	CASSFLDSFGNEQFF
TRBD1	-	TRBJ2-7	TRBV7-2	TGTGCCAGCAGCTTAGGGACAGGGGGCAGGTCCTACGAGCAGTACTTC	CASSLGTGGRSYEQYF
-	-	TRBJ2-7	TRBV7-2	TGTGCCAGCAGCGAAGCGGTTAGCTCCTACGAGCAGTACTTC	CASSEAVSSYEQYF
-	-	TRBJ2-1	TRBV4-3	TGCGCCAGCAGCCAAGTCATGAAAGGGGATGAGCAGTTCTTC	CASSQVMKGDEQFF
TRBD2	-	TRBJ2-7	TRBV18	TGTGCCAGCTCACCACAAGGACTAGCGATACTTTCCTACGAGCAGTACTTC	CASSPQGLAILSYEQYF
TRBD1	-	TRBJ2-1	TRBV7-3	TGTGCCAGCAGCGCTGGGACAGCGCAGTTCTTC	CASSAGTAQFF
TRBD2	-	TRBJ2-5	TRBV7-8	TGTGCCAGCAGCGTCCCGGGACTAGCGGGGGGTGCACGTGAGACCCAGTACTTC	CASSVPGLAGGARETQYF
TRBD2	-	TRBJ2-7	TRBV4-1	TGCGCCAGCAGCCCCTCCCCTAGCGGGGCCCTCTACGAGCAGTACTTC	CASSPSPSGALYEQYF
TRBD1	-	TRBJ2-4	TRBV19	TGTGCCAGCAAGCCGGGACAGGGGGCTCGAAACATTCAGTACTTC	CASKPGQGARNIQYF
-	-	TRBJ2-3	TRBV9	TGTGCCAGCAGCCTCCTGGCGGCAAGCACAGATACGCAGTATTTT	CASSLLAASTDTQYF
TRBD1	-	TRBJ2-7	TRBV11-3	TGTGCCAGCAGCCCGCGGGACAGGGTCGAGCAGTACTTC	CASSPRDRVEQYF
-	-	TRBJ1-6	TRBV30	TGTGCCTGGAAAACGGGAAGCTCCTATAATTCACCCCTCCACTTT	CAWKTGSSYNSPLHF
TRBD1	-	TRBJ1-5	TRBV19	TGTGCCAGTAGTCACATCGACAGGGAGACTCAGCCCCAGCATTTT	CASSHIDRETQPQHF
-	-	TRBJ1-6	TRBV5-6	TGTGCCAGCAGCTTGATCGCCAGCTCCTATAATTCACCCCTCCACTTT	CASSLIASSYNSPLHF
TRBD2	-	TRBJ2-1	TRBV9	TGTGCCAGCAGCCCTCTTCATAGCGGGTACTACAATGAGCAGTTCTTC	CASSPLHSGYYNEQFF
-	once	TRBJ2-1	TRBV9	TGTGCCAGCGGGCGGTCCGGGACTCCCCCCAATGAGCAGTTCTTC	CASGRSGTPPNEQFF
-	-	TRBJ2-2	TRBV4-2	TGTGCCAGCAGCCGGAGGGAGGGGGAGACCGGGGAGCTGTTTTTT	CASSRREGETGELFF